These 30 T cell receptor beta chains were sequenced from one sample in a study of T cell responses to AZD1222 COVID-19 vaccine. Only in-frame clones appear in the TCRdb table, and some are missing; sequencing was by immunoSEQ multiplex PCR. The sample includes almost 80,000 clones, roughly 90% of them seen just once. Here the sequenced sample was peripheral blood, taken on day 0 of AZD1222 vaccination. These TCRs come from an adult in good health.

The chain joins TRBV5-6 to TRBJ1-2; TRBD1 is a possible D gene (6 bases). V was cut by 7 bases and J by 0 bases, with 22 bases left in between. Germline V gene lookup returns CDR1 SGHDT and CDR2 YYEEEE. This CDR3 is 17 amino acids long. The CDR3 protein is CASLSSGAWGANYGYTF. The CDR3 DNA follows: TGTGCCAGCCTCAGCTCGGGGGCCTGGGGCGCTAACTATGGCTACACCTTC.

The rearrangement links TRBV7-8 to TRBJ2-2; D unclear. With 0 bases removed from V and 7 bases from J, the gap between germline ends came to 6 bases. The CDR3 sequence is 13 residues long. From germline, CDR1 is SGHVS and CDR2 FQNEAQ. CDR3 nucleotide sequence: TGTGCCAGCAGCTTAGCGGGTGGCGGGGAGCTGTTTTTT. Protein: CASSLAGGGELFF. Looking up the rest from reference TRBV7-8 and TRBJ2-2 gives the full variable domain: GAGVSQSPRYKVAKRGQDVALRCDPISGHVSLFWYQQALGQGPEFLTYFQNEAQLDKSGLPSDRFFAERPEGSVSTLKIQRTQQEDSAVYLCASSLAGGGELFFGEGSRLTVL.

The genes are TRBV15 and TRBJ1-1, with 9 positions matching TRBD1. V dropped 2 bases and J dropped 11; count of bases not matched to a gene: 6. CDR1 and CDR2 (germline): LNHNV, YYDKDF (reference sequence). The CDR3 extends over 13 amino acids. CDR3 region: CATSRNGDRDAFF. For the CDR3, the DNA is TGTGCCACCAGCAGAAATGGGGACAGGGACGCTTTCTTT.

The chain employs TRBV11-2 and TRBJ2-1; 13 positions match TRBD2. The V gene's germline CDR1 is SGHAT and CDR2 FQNNGV. CDR3 size: 16 residues. J was trimmed by 7 bases and V by 1 base; bases with no gene match: 4. CDR3 nucleotide sequence: TGTGCCAGCAGCTTAGGGCCGGGACTAGCGGGAAATGAGCAGTTCTTC. This gives the protein CASSLGPGLAGNEQFF.

This clone was observed once. The V call is TRBV5-4, the J call TRBJ2-7; 10 positions match TRBD2. The CDR3 has 14 amino acids. V lost 5 bases, J lost 6 bases, and 8 bases stayed unmatched. The germline V gene encodes CDR1 SGHNT and CDR2 YYREEE (reference sequence). CDR3 bases: TGTGCCAGCAGGGATACTAGCGGGACCCTCGAGCAGTACTTC. Amino acids: CASRDTSGTLEQYF. Full variable domain (remainder filled in from reference TRBV5-4 and TRBJ2-7): ETGVTQSPTHLIKTRGQQVTLRCSSQSGHNTVSWYQQALGQGPQFIFQYYREEENGRGNFPPRFSGLQFPNYSSELNVNALELDDSALYLCASRDTSGTLEQYFGPGTRLTVT.

The chain is built from TRBV7-3 and TRBJ2-5, with TRBD1 matching over 7 bases. From germline, CDR1 is SGHTA and CDR2 FQGTGA. V gave up 5 bases and J gave up 7 bases; unmatched junction bases: 7. The CDR3 extends over 13 amino acids. CDR3: CASSTGTEGTQYF. CDR3 bases: TGTGCCAGCAGCACCGGGACAGAGGGGACCCAGTACTTC.

This chain uses TRBV7-8 with TRBJ1-1, with D possibly TRBD1 on 5 matching bases. This CDR3 region has 13 residues. Trimming stripped 3 bases from V and 4 bases from J, with 9 bases between. Per the germline V gene, CDR1 is SGHVS and CDR2 is FQNEAQ. This chain's CDR3 is CASSFQGFTEAFF. CDR3 nucleotides: TGTGCCAGCAGCTTTCAGGGTTTCACTGAAGCTTTCTTT.

This chain links TRBV24-1 with TRBJ2-2, with TRBD2 matching over 7 bases. The junction had 0 bases not matched to a gene; V was cut back by 4 bases and J by 5 bases. This CDR3 has 13 residues. Germline values: CDR1 KGHDR, CDR2 SFDVKD. The CDR3 region has the DNA TGTGCCACCAGTGAGGGGGGGACCGGGGAGCTGTTTTTT. Protein: CATSEGGTGELFF.

The chain's CDR3 is CAIKVTDKAFF. In DNA form, the CDR3 reads TGTGCCATCAAGGTGACAGATAAAGCTTTCTTT. The chain employs TRBV10-3 and TRBJ1-1; a weak D match, TRBD1 (5 bases). Trimming took 7 bases from V and 9 from J, leaving 12 bases between them. Germline-derived CDR1 and CDR2 are ENHRY and SYGVKD. CDR3 length: 11 residues.

The chain uses TRBV5-4 and TRBJ1-4; D is undetermined. Germline-derived CDR1 and CDR2 are SGHNT and YYREEE (reference sequence). The CDR3 is 15 amino acids. Trimming took off 0 bases at V and 0 bases at J, with 6 bases between the two ends. CDR3 sequence reads: CASSLGGTTNEKLFF. Here the CDR3 DNA reads TGTGCCAGCAGCTTGGGGGGAACAACTAATGAAAAACTGTTTTTT.

Written as DNA, the CDR3 is TGTGCCAGCAGCCCTAACCGGAGGTCACCCCTCCACTTT. This sequence encodes CASSPNRRSPLHF. The chain uses TRBV3-1 (or the pseudogene TRBV3-2) and TRBJ1-6; no firm D call. The CDR3 has 13 amino acids. Germline V lookup: CDR1 LGHDT, CDR2 YNNKEL (reference sequence). V lost 4 bases and J lost 10, with 11 bases in between.

The chain couples TRBV7-9 to TRBJ2-3; 10 nucleotides line up with TRBD1. V lost 5 bases and J lost 1; bases outside the gene matches: 6. Germline CDR1 reads SEHNR; CDR2 reads FQNEAQ (reference sequence). This CDR3 is 16 amino acids long. CDR3 DNA: TGTGCCAGCAGCCGTTTGACAGGGGGCGGCACAGATACGCAGTATTTT. Amino acids: CASSRLTGGGTDTQYF.

The chain couples TRBV5-4 to TRBJ1-2; TRBD1 matches at 10 bases. The CDR3 runs to 15 residues. Germline CDR1 and CDR2: SGHNT and YYREEE (reference sequence). The V gene end was trimmed by 4 bases and the J gene end by 4 bases; junction bases not matched to a gene: 7. DNA for the CDR3: TGTGCCAGCAGCCCCGGGACAGGGGTTTTCTATGGCTACACCTTC. Residues: CASSPGTGVFYGYTF.

The rearrangement links TRBV5-1 to TRBJ1-6; 7 bases are a match to TRBD1. J was trimmed by 7 bases and V by 3 bases; bases with no gene match: 4. The germline gives CDR1 SGHRS, CDR2 YFSETQ. The CDR3 is 14 residues long. CDR3 nucleotides: TGCGCCAGCAGCTCGGGACAGACGAATTCACCCCTCCACTTT. It codes for CASSSGQTNSPLHF.

The chain combines TRBV6-5 with TRBJ2-1; no definite D call. The germline V gene has CDR1 MNHEY and CDR2 SVGAGI. V was clipped by 5 bases and J by 6 bases, with 8 bases between them. This CDR3 is 12 amino acids long. CDR3: CASSLLVNEQFF. The CDR3 nucleotides read TGTGCCAGCAGTCTTTTGGTCAATGAGCAGTTCTTC.

V usage is TRBV6-2 or TRBV6-3 and J usage is TRBJ2-7; 8 bases fit TRBD1. Germline trimming cut 4 bases from V and 2 bases from J; bases unmatched to any gene: 7. Germline loops: CDR1 MNHEY, CDR2 SVGEGT. This CDR3 comprises 15 residues. CDR3: CASSSGQGATYEQYF. The CDR3 DNA reads as TGTGCCAGCAGTTCAGGACAGGGCGCTACCTACGAGCAGTACTTC.

J is TRBJ2-6 and V is TRBV30, with D tentatively TRBD1 or TRBD2 (5 bases each). Trimming removed 8 bases from V and 0 bases from J, with 8 bases in between. This CDR3 has 13 amino acids. From germline, CDR1 is GTSNPN and CDR2 SVGIG (reference sequence). CDR3 sequence (DNA): TGTGCCGGGGGTAGCTCTGGGGCCAACGTCCTGACTTTC. Protein: CAGGSSGANVLTF.

The gene calls are TRBV6-5 and TRBJ1-1; tentative D call: TRBD1 (5 bases). The CDR3 runs 15 residues. CDR1 and CDR2 (germline): MNHEY, SVGAGI. V lost 1 base, J lost 1 base, and 10 bases lay in between. CDR3 DNA: TGTGCCAGCAGTTACTTCTACAGGCAGAACACTGAAGCTTTCTTT. It encodes CASSYFYRQNTEAFF.

The chain has TRBV9 and TRBJ1-1; TRBD1 aligns across 9 bases. The ends lost 1 base at V and 1 base at J; junction bases unmatched: 14. Germline CDR1 and CDR2: SGDLS and YYNGEE. CDR3 length equals 19 residues. DNA for the CDR3: TGTGCCAGCAGCGTATGGGCACAGGGGGCTCCGAGTACGAACACTGAAGCTTTCTTT. Translation: CASSVWAQGAPSTNTEAFF.

The gene calls are TRBV6-5 and TRBJ2-1; 11 bases fit TRBD2. V trimming: 7 bases; J trimming: 8 bases; junction bases outside the gene matches: 7. CDR3 size: 14 residues. Germline lookup yields CDR1 MNHEY and CDR2 SVGAGI. The CDR3 loop is CASTPSGRSYEQFF. The CDR3 nucleotides are TGTGCCAGCACTCCTAGCGGGAGGTCCTATGAGCAGTTCTTC.

The chain recombines TRBV10-3 with TRBJ2-2, with D perhaps TRBD1 (6 bases). CDR3 length: 15 residues. V lost 8 bases, J lost 4 bases, and 17 bases lay in between. Germline loops: CDR1 ENHRY, CDR2 SYGVKD. The CDR3 sequence: CAIGDRYTGTGELFF. The DNA for the CDR3 is TGTGCCATCGGCGACAGGTATACGGGCACCGGGGAGCTGTTTTTT.

The V gene is TRBV5-5, the J gene TRBJ1-4; no clear D gene. The CDR3 covers 14 residues. The ends were cut back, 0 bases at V and 4 bases at J, with 7 bases in the middle. In germline, CDR1 is SGHKS, CDR2 YYEKEE (reference sequence). For the CDR3, the DNA is TGTGCCAGCAGCTTGGGACCCGTTAATGAAAAACTGTTTTTT. Its protein product is CASSLGPVNEKLFF.

V and J are TRBV7-6 and TRBJ2-3; D ambiguous. Per germline, CDR1 SGHVS and CDR2 FNYEAQ. The CDR3 covers 11 residues. Trimming took off 5 bases at V and 3 bases at J, with 3 bases between the two ends. The CDR3: CASSPTDTQYF. CDR3 DNA sequence: TGTGCCAGCAGCCCAACAGATACGCAGTATTTT. The complete variable domain, with remaining parts taken from reference TRBV7-6 and TRBJ2-3, reads GAGVSQSPRYKVTKRGQDVALRCDPISGHVSLYWYRQALGQGPEFLTYFNYEAQQDKSGLPNDRFSAERPEGSISTLTIQRTEQRDSAMYRCASSPTDTQYFGPGTRLTVL.

This clone showed up just once. The chain has TRBV5-5 and TRBJ1-2; unclear D gene. Trimming cost V 1 base and J 0 bases, with 10 bases left between them. Germline CDR1 reads SGHKS; CDR2 reads YYEKEE (reference sequence). The CDR3 length is 15 residues. CDR3 sequence reads: CASSLYGGPNYGYTF. As DNA, the CDR3 is TGTGCCAGCAGCTTGTACGGCGGACCTAACTATGGCTACACCTTC.

CDR3 region: CASSLERESDYEQYF. CDR3 DNA: TGTGCCAGCAGCCTCGAGCGGGAATCCGACTACGAGCAGTACTTC. J is TRBJ2-7 and V is TRBV7-9; 7 nucleotides match TRBD2. The germline CDR1 and CDR2 sequences are SEHNR and FQNEAQ (reference sequence). The V segment lost 5 bases and the J segment 3 bases; nucleotides outside the gene matches: 10. The CDR3 runs 15 residues.

The chain carries TRBV5-1 and TRBJ2-1; 10 nucleotides match TRBD2. V lost 0 bases to trimming and J lost 5 bases; unmatched junction nucleotides: 5. This CDR3 is built from 16 residues. Germline V gene lookup returns CDR1 SGHRS and CDR2 YFSETQ. This CDR3 is CASSLVGTSEHNEQFF. The CDR3 DNA reads as TGCGCCAGCAGCTTGGTCGGGACTAGCGAACACAATGAGCAGTTCTTC.

V is TRBV6-5 and J is TRBJ2-3; 9 nucleotides line up with TRBD2. V lost 6 bases to trimming and J lost 8 bases; unmatched junction nucleotides: 9. CDR1 is MNHEY, CDR2 SVGAGI, per germline. The CDR3 has 14 amino acids. The CDR3 sequence is CASRQAGGHGTQYF. The CDR3 DNA sequence: TGTGCCAGCAGACAAGCGGGGGGTCATGGTACGCAGTATTTT.

This sequence joins TRBV7-8 and TRBJ1-5; TRBD1 aligns across 7 bases. Trimming at V came to 8 bases and at J to 3 bases, leaving 7 bases not matched to a gene. This CDR3 spans 14 amino acids. The germline gives CDR1 SGHVS, CDR2 FQNEAQ. The DNA for the CDR3 is TGTGCCAGCCGCGGTGGGACAGTCAATCAGCCCCAGCATTTT. Translating gives CASRGGTVNQPQHF. The variable domain in full, with the rest retrieved from reference TRBV7-8 and TRBJ1-5, is GAGVSQSPRYKVAKRGQDVALRCDPISGHVSLFWYQQALGQGPEFLTYFQNEAQLDKSGLPSDRFFAERPEGSVSTLKIQRTQQEDSAVYLCASRGGTVNQPQHFGDGTRLSIL.

This chain uses TRBV12-3 or TRBV12-4 with TRBJ2-1, with 7 bases identical to TRBD1. V was pared by 4 bases and J by 10 bases, with 7 bases of the junction left unmatched. This CDR3 contains 13 residues. In nucleotides, the CDR3 is TGTGCCAGCAGTTCAACAGGGGCAGACGAGCAGTTCTTC. Protein product: CASSSTGADEQFF.

The chain joins TRBV19 to TRBJ1-5; D unclear. CDR1 LNHDA and CDR2 SQIVND come from the germline V gene (reference sequence). Trimming took off 2 bases at V and 5 bases at J, with 7 bases between the two ends. The CDR3 has 13 amino acids. CDR3 sequence (DNA): TGTGCCAGTAGTATAAGGGCCCATCAGCCCCAGCATTTT. Its translation is CASSIRAHQPQHF.